Here is one T cell receptor (beta chain) with its context. Its matching antigen is unknown. The junction had 20 bases not matched to a gene; V was cut back by 7 bases and J by 10 bases. Germline CDR1 reads WNHNN; CDR2 reads SYGVQD (reference sequence). The CDR3 extends over 16 amino acids. PCR employed 60 Vbeta and 13 Jbeta primers. Clones were sequenced by immunoSEQ multiplex PCR, and TCRdb holds only the in-frame ones, with some missing. This sample has some 140,000 clones; 75% occur once, and the top ten carry approximately 3.1%. This sample was taken from a study of cytomegalovirus exposure and HLA in healthy donors. General study results and limits: As was reported, the classifier diagnosed cytomegalovirus status with high specificity and sensitivity. Highly shared variants forming one cluster were likely a sequencing artifact. TCR beta chain V- and J-gene trimming was linked, in a later analysis, to a missense variant in DCLRE1C. Only CMV serostatus was available as immune exposure information.

Specimen: PBMCs. The sequence derives from a man aged 25 to 40 in good health and CMV-seronegative. This chain joins TRBV10-1 and TRBJ2-3; 7 positions agree with TRBD2. CDR3 sequence reads: CASIRRIRGERWAQYF. In nucleotides, the CDR3 is TGCGCCAGCATCCGGCGAATACGGGGGGAAAGGTGGGCGCAGTATTTT.